The 24 T cell receptor beta chains below all came from one sample that was sequenced in a study of Graves' ophthalmopathy and Graves' hyperthyroidism. Using RNA transcripts, the TCR beta CDR3 regions were amplified. HTBI primers were employed in first-round RT-PCR, then a second-round multiplex PCR followed. TCRdb used MiXCR to reprocess the multiplex PCR reads, holding one entry per CDR3 protein. The table lists just over 400,000 distinct CDR3 sequences, around 20% of them singletons. The sample was peripheral blood. These receptors came from a woman younger than 30 with stable Graves' hyperthyroidism.

Concerning this clonotype: A much larger clone sits a single nucleotide away, making a read error possible. Because the CDR3 is missing its conserved closing phenylalanine or tryptophan, this is likely a read error. The rearrangement joins TRBV4-2 to TRBJ1-1, with unresolved D. Trimming pared 4 bases from V and 2 bases from J, leaving 14 bases between. Germline-derived CDR1 and CDR2 are LGHNA and YNFKEQ. The CDR3 has 15 amino acids. CDR3 sequence: CASSPARDTNTEAFL. The CDR3 DNA reads as TGTGCCAGCAGCCCAGCCCGGGATACCAACACTGAAGCTTTCTTG.

This chain joins TRBV12-3 or TRBV12-4 and TRBJ1-1; D is undetermined. The CDR3 has 14 residues. V was pared by 7 bases and J by 2 bases, with 14 bases between. The CDR3 region is CASTEDAFNTEAFF. The CDR3 bases are TGTGCCAGCACCGAAGACGCATTTAACACTGAAGCTTTCTTT.

The V call is TRBV20-1, the J call TRBJ1-1, with D unclear. Germline CDR1 DFQATT, CDR2 SNEGSKA (reference sequence). CDR3 length equals 15 residues. Deletions cut 1 base from V and 1 base from J, with 13 bases between. CDR3 region: CSARVTHTRNTEAFF. In DNA form, the CDR3 reads TGCAGTGCTAGAGTGACACACACCCGGAACACTGAAGCTTTCTTT.

Many counts were recorded for this clonotype. The gene calls are TRBV6-1 and TRBJ2-5; the D call may be TRBD1 or TRBD2 (5 bases each). CDR3 length: 13 amino acids. The V gene's germline CDR1 is MNHNS and CDR2 SASEGT. Trimming removed 2 bases from V and 7 bases from J, with 11 bases in between. The CDR3 region is CASSEQGEGTQYF. The CDR3 nucleotides are TGTGCCAGCAGTGAACAGGGAGAGGGGACCCAGTACTTC.

This clonotype was observed many times. The chain is built from TRBV15 and TRBJ1-5, with D perhaps matching TRBD1 (6 bases). V dropped 0 bases and J dropped 4 bases, with 10 bases sitting between them. Germline assignment: CDR1 LNHNV and CDR2 YYDKDF (reference sequence). The CDR3 consists of 15 residues. The CDR3 here is CATSRDRGANQPQHF. For the CDR3, the DNA is TGTGCCACCAGCAGAGACAGGGGAGCAAATCAGCCCCAGCATTTT.

This clonotype was seen at least ten times. The CDR3 is CASTWDRLHTEAFF. DNA of the CDR3: TGTGCCAGCACTTGGGACCGCCTTCACACTGAAGCTTTCTTT. The chain has TRBV12-3 or TRBV12-4 and TRBJ1-1; maybe TRBD1 (5 bases). V lost 7 bases and J 3 bases, leaving 15 bases between the germline ends. CDR3 length: 14 residues.

The V and J genes are TRBV12-3 or TRBV12-4 and TRBJ2-7; D not certain. V gave up 5 bases and J gave up 6 bases, with 17 bases separating them. This CDR3 spans 14 amino acids. In DNA, the CDR3 is TGTGCCAGCAGTCTCAGACTCGCTTGGCTCGAGCAGTACTTC. This sequence encodes CASSLRLAWLEQYF.

This chain connects TRBV28 to TRBJ1-5; D unclear. CDR3 size: 15 residues. The V gene lost 3 bases and the J gene lost 2 bases, with 11 bases spanning the gap. The V gene's germline CDR1 is MDHEN and CDR2 SYDVKM. The CDR3 loop is CASSFSRGGNQPQHF. CDR3 DNA sequence: TGTGCCAGCAGTTTTTCCCGGGGAGGCAATCAGCCCCAGCATTTT.

This clonotype was observed many times. The chain links TRBV19 to TRBJ2-7; 8 bases map to TRBD1. This CDR3 is 14 amino acids long. CDR1 and CDR2 (germline): LNHDA, SQIVND (reference sequence). V trimming: 10 bases; J trimming: 3 bases; junction bases outside the gene matches: 11. CDR3 amino acids: CATEDRVGNYEQYF. The CDR3, as DNA: TGTGCCACCGAGGACAGGGTCGGTAACTACGAGCAGTACTTC.

This clonotype occurred a few times. V and J are TRBV20-1 and TRBJ2-7; 7 nucleotides match TRBD1. The CDR3 loop spans 15 amino acids. Germline V gives CDR1 DFQATT, CDR2 SNEGSKA (reference sequence). The V and J ends lost 4 bases and 4 bases, in that order; junction bases with no gene match: 13. In DNA form, the CDR3 reads TGCAGTGCTATCAAAGGGACAGCCGGAAGTTACGAGCAGTACTTC. Amino acid sequence: CSAIKGTAGSYEQYF.

This clonotype was observed many times. The chain carries TRBV30 and TRBJ1-1; a weak D match, TRBD1 (6 bases). The germline CDR1 and CDR2 sequences are GTSNPN and SVGIG (reference sequence). The CDR3 is made up of 13 amino acids. Trimming took off 5 bases at V and 5 bases at J, with 15 bases between the two ends. CDR3 coding DNA: TGTGCCTGGGATCGGATGAGGGGGACTGAAGCTTTCTTT. Its protein product is CAWDRMRGTEAFF.

Many counts were recorded for this clonotype. The J gene is TRBJ2-7, the V gene TRBV12-3 or TRBV12-4, with unresolved D. V lost 0 bases and J lost 2, with 5 bases in between. The length of the CDR3 is 13 residues. The CDR3: CASSLATAYEQYF. For the CDR3, the DNA is TGTGCCAGCAGTTTAGCGACTGCCTACGAGCAGTACTTC.

The sample holds many counts of this clonotype. The chain recombines TRBV20-1 with TRBJ2-4; D may correspond to TRBD1 or TRBD2 (5 bases each). The CDR3 loop spans 15 amino acids. Germline V CDR1 and CDR2: DFQATT, SNEGSKA (reference sequence). Trimming took off 0 bases at V and 8 bases at J, with 17 bases between the two ends. DNA of the CDR3: TGCAGTGCTAGAGAGGGGGTGGCAGGGCGTCACATTCAGTACTTC. It is translated as CSAREGVAGRHIQYF.

This clonotype was seen only a few times. The J gene is TRBJ1-1, the V gene TRBV12-3 or TRBV12-4; a possible D gene is TRBD1 (5 bases). The length of the CDR3 is 16 residues. The V and J ends lost 6 bases and 8 bases respectively, with 25 bases between them. CDR3 bases: TGTGCCAGCAGCCGCGCCCTTAATAGGGGAAGCGGCGAAGCTTTCTTT. This codes for CASSRALNRGSGEAFF.

This clonotype occurred many times. The chain joins TRBV7-2 to TRBJ1-6; D uncertain. Trimming stripped 2 bases from V and 4 bases from J, with 18 bases between. CDR1 SGHTA and CDR2 FQGNSA come from the germline V gene. The CDR3 has 18 residues. The chain's CDR3 is CASSLSFIGSGYNSPLHF. DNA of the CDR3: TGTGCCAGCAGCTTAAGTTTTATAGGATCCGGGTATAATTCACCCCTCCACTTT.

This clonotype was observed at least ten times. The J gene is TRBJ2-2, the V gene TRBV29-1; D call uncertain. This CDR3 is 12 amino acids long. Trimming stripped 7 bases from V and 5 bases from J, with 11 bases between. Per germline, CDR1 SQVTM and CDR2 ANQGSEA. The CDR3 loop reads CSALGRTGELFF. Written as DNA, the CDR3 is TGCAGCGCCCTGGGAAGGACCGGGGAGCTGTTTTTT.

Concerning this clonotype: Germline and junction disagree at one end, which may indicate a read error. The J gene is TRBJ1-6, the V gene TRBV7-7; D is possibly TRBD1 (5 bases). The CDR3 has 17 amino acids. The germline gives CDR1 SSHAT, CDR2 FNYEAQ (reference sequence). CDR3 sequence: CASSLTGLKKHNSPLHF. The CDR3 DNA is TGTGCTAGCAGCTTAACAGGCCTAAAGAAACATAATTCACCCCTCCACTTT.

The chain carries TRBV18 and TRBJ2-5; D might be TRBD1 (5 bases). Germline CDR1 is KGHSH and CDR2 is LQKENI. Trimming pared 0 bases from V and 4 bases from J, leaving 9 bases between. This CDR3 has 14 amino acids. The CDR3 is CASSPPSRVETQYF. Written as DNA, the CDR3 is TGTGCCAGCTCACCACCATCCAGGGTAGAGACCCAGTACTTC.

V usage is TRBV28 and J usage is TRBJ2-2; D is perhaps TRBD1 or TRBD2 (5 bases each). The CDR3 totals 16 residues. Deletions cut 6 bases from V and 0 bases from J, with 14 bases between. Germline-derived CDR1 and CDR2 are MDHEN and SYDVKM. CDR3 sequence reads: CASSPTGTPNTGELFF. The CDR3 coding sequence is TGTGCCAGCAGCCCAACCGGGACCCCGAACACCGGGGAGCTGTTTTTT.

This clonotype came up a few times. The rearrangement uses TRBV12-3 or TRBV12-4 and TRBJ1-6, with 7 nucleotides matching TRBD1. The CDR3 loop spans 14 amino acids. Trimming cost V 5 bases and J 10 bases; bases outside gene matches: 8. The DNA of the CDR3 is TGTGCCAGCAGTCGATCAGGGGGGGGATCACCCCTCCACTTT. Its protein is CASSRSGGGSPLHF.

The gene calls are TRBV5-1 and TRBJ2-5, with D possibly being TRBD1 (5 bases). The CDR3 is 16 residues long. Trimming took 0 bases from V and 3 from J, leaving 15 bases between them. Germline V gives CDR1 SGHRS, CDR2 YFSETQ. The CDR3 here is CASSLENGRVEETQYF. The CDR3 DNA reads TGCGCCAGCAGCTTGGAGAACGGCAGGGTCGAAGAGACCCAGTACTTC.

This clonotype was detected ten times or more. J is TRBJ2-7 and V is TRBV12-3 or TRBV12-4, with a possible D match to TRBD2 (6 bases). CDR3 size: 14 residues. Trimming cost V 0 bases and J 3 bases, with 9 bases left between them. CDR3 nucleotide sequence: TGTGCCAGCAGTTTAGCACTAGCCCACTACGAGCAGTACTTC. Translating it yields CASSLALAHYEQYF.

This clonotype was picked up many times. The gene calls are TRBV6-5 and TRBJ1-3, with D maybe TRBD1 (5 bases). The V and J ends lost 3 bases and 8 bases respectively, with 14 bases between them. Germline loops: CDR1 MNHEY, CDR2 SVGAGI. The CDR3 covers 14 residues. The CDR3, as DNA: TGTGCCAGCAGTTATCTCAGGGATGGGGACACCATATATTTT. It codes for CASSYLRDGDTIYF.

This clonotype was found a few times. One junction end disagrees with the germline gene, perhaps due to a read error. The V call is TRBV3-1, the J call TRBJ1-1; D might be TRBD1 (5 bases). Germline CDR1 is LGHDT and CDR2 is YNNKEL (reference sequence). The CDR3 spans 12 residues. The CDR3 DNA is TGTGCCAGCAGCCAAGAGGCGGACAAAGCTCTCTTT. It yields the protein CASSQEADKALF.